The 15 T cell receptor beta chains below all came from one sample that was sequenced in a study of blood T cell repertoires in COVID-19. Profiled with immunoSEQ multiplex PCR; TCRdb holds only in-frame clones, not every one. The sample lists around 200,000 clones, 75% to 90% occurring once. Sequenced sample: PBMCs or T cells enriched from blood (not recorded which). The receptors derive from a woman aged 35 to 49 with acute COVID-19.

J is TRBJ1-1 and V is TRBV3-1 (or the pseudogene TRBV3-2); D is possibly TRBD1 (6 bases). Germline CDR1 is LGHDT and CDR2 is YNNKEL (reference sequence). The CDR3 totals 16 residues. V dropped 5 bases and J dropped 1 base, with 17 bases sitting between them. Here the CDR3 reads CASSETSGVWNTEAFF. DNA of the CDR3: TGTGCCAGCAGCGAAACATCAGGGGTTTGGAACACTGAAGCTTTCTTT.

The J gene is TRBJ1-2, the V gene TRBV9, with D possibly matching TRBD1 (6 bases). The CDR3 sequence is 17 residues long. The V and J ends lost 2 bases and 0 bases respectively, with 17 bases between them. CDR1 SGDLS and CDR2 YYNGEE come from the germline V gene. The CDR3 nucleotides are TGTGCCAGCAGCGTGGACAGTATCGTGTGGGCTAACTATGGCTACACCTTC. Protein product: CASSVDSIVWANYGYTF.

The rearrangement links TRBV3-1 (or the pseudogene TRBV3-2) to TRBJ1-2; 7 bases align to TRBD1. Germline loops: CDR1 LGHDT, CDR2 YNNKEL (reference sequence). The CDR3 loop spans 16 amino acids. Trimming removed 4 bases from V and 4 bases from J; junction bases left unmatched: 12. The CDR3 spells CASSRPFQGVIYGYTF. CDR3 coding DNA: TGTGCCAGCAGCCGACCGTTCCAGGGGGTGATCTATGGCTACACCTTC.

This sequence joins TRBV10-3 and TRBJ1-2, with 9 bases lining up with TRBD1. Germline V gene lookup returns CDR1 ENHRY and CDR2 SYGVKD. The ends lost 6 bases at V and 3 bases at J; junction bases unmatched: 5. CDR3 length: 14 amino acids. The CDR3 protein is CAIRRDREDYGYTF. In nucleotides, the CDR3 is TGTGCCATCAGGAGGGACAGGGAGGACTATGGCTACACCTTC.

J is TRBJ1-2 and V is TRBV24-1; D not certain. This CDR3 is 15 amino acids long. Germline CDR1 KGHDR, CDR2 SFDVKD. The V end lost 4 bases, the J end lost 3 bases, and 14 bases lay between the germline ends. The CDR3 sequence is CATSDSRDDHYGYTF. CDR3 DNA: TGTGCCACCAGTGACTCCCGGGATGACCACTATGGCTACACCTTC.

The chain couples TRBV7-3 to TRBJ2-7, with TRBD1 identical over 8 bases. Germline V lookup: CDR1 SGHTA, CDR2 FQGTGA. The CDR3 extends over 13 amino acids. V trimming: 5 bases; J trimming: 6 bases; junction bases outside the gene matches: 6. CDR3 region: CASSLGQGAEQYF. The CDR3 region has the DNA TGTGCCAGCAGCCTCGGACAGGGTGCCGAGCAGTACTTC.

Concerning this clone: Other DNA variants within this sample encode the same CDR3. The chain combines TRBV3-1 (or the pseudogene TRBV3-2) with TRBJ1-1; possibly TRBD1 for D (6 bases). The CDR3 has 13 residues. Trimming stripped 8 bases from V and 1 base from J, with 11 bases between. The germline V gene encodes CDR1 LGHDT and CDR2 YNNKEL (reference sequence). CDR3 coding DNA: TGTGCCAGCTCCCTAGGGGGGAACACTGAAGCTTTCTTT. Protein product: CASSLGGNTEAFF.

Turning to this clone: The germline gene is not matched at one end of the junction; a read error may be the cause. Other DNA sequences within the sample encode an identical CDR3. The CDR3 protein is CASSLDLPSSYNEQFF. As DNA, the CDR3 is TGCGCCAGCAGCTTAGACCTTCCGAGCTCCTACAATGAGCAGTTCTTC. The chain has TRBV7-6 and TRBJ2-1, with D unresolved. Germline assignment: CDR1 SGHVS and CDR2 FNYEAQ. The CDR3 runs to 16 residues.

The gene calls are TRBV2 and TRBJ1-2, with D possibly TRBD1 on 5 matching bases. Germline V gene data show CDR1 as SNHLY and CDR2 as FYNNEI. This CDR3 is built from 16 residues. Trimming took 6 bases from V and 5 from J, leaving 22 bases between them. CDR3 sequence (DNA): TGTGCCAGCAGCCCCACTCGGGACGCCCGGGAGTATGGCTACACCTTC. This translates into CASSPTRDAREYGYTF.

V is TRBV19 and J is TRBJ1-6; 12 positions match TRBD1. Unmatched junction bases numbered 3, after V lost 2 bases and J lost 7 bases. From germline, CDR1 is LNHDA and CDR2 SQIVND (reference sequence). CDR3 length equals 16 residues. The chain's CDR3 is CASSIRDRGRNSPLHF. In DNA form, the CDR3 reads TGTGCCAGTAGTATACGGGACAGGGGGCGAAATTCACCCCTCCACTTT.

In its sample, this clone was seen a few times. This chain links TRBV29-1 with TRBJ2-7, with D possibly being TRBD1 (6 bases). This CDR3 region has 15 residues. V lost 1 base and J lost 6, with 19 bases in between. CDR1 and CDR2 from the germline V gene are SQVTM and ANQGSEA. Here the CDR3 reads CSVEGWGTPISEQYV. The CDR3, as DNA: TGCAGCGTTGAAGGGTGGGGGACACCTATATCCGAGCAGTACGTC.

The chain joins TRBV5-1 to TRBJ1-1; 7 bases match TRBD1. This CDR3 region has 14 residues. J was trimmed by 2 bases and V by 4 bases; bases with no gene match: 5. Per the germline V gene, CDR1 is SGHRS and CDR2 is YFSETQ. The CDR3, as DNA: TGCGCCAGCAGCCAATGGACAGGAAACACTGAAGCTTTCTTT. Translated, it gives CASSQWTGNTEAFF.

V usage is TRBV7-9 and J usage is TRBJ2-3; tentatively, D is TRBD2 (5 bases). Germline assignment: CDR1 SEHNR and CDR2 FQNEAQ (reference sequence). The CDR3 spans 14 residues. Trimming shortened V by 1 base and J by 1 base, and 6 bases separated the two germline ends. Written as DNA, the CDR3 is TGTGCCAGCAGCTTAGTGAGGGGCACAGATACGCAGTATTTT. As protein: CASSLVRGTDTQYF.

This sequence joins TRBV5-5 and TRBJ1-1; TRBD1 agrees at 8 bases. The CDR3 length is 17 residues. V was clipped by 4 bases and J by 5 bases; unmatched bases: 16. The V gene's germline CDR1 is SGHKS and CDR2 YYEKEE (reference sequence). CDR3 in DNA: TGTGCCAGCAGCCTGCATTCCCTCAGGGGGCGAGATACTGAAGCTTTCTTT. It is translated as CASSLHSLRGRDTEAFF.

In DNA form, the CDR3 reads TGTGCCAGCAGCTTTCTCCGGACAGGACGCAATCAGCCCCAGCATTTT. Translated: CASSFLRTGRNQPQHF. The chain uses TRBV28 and TRBJ1-5, with TRBD1 matching over 7 bases. J lost 2 bases, V lost 6 bases, and 10 bases had no gene match. This CDR3 has 16 residues. CDR1 is MDHEN and CDR2 is SYDVKM in the germline V gene.